This T cell receptor beta chain was sequenced for a study of CD4 T cells in relation to SARS-CoV-2 and coronaviruses. Method: immunoSEQ multiplex PCR; TCRdb's copy keeps in-frame clones and lacks some. The sample lists 25,000 to 35,000 clones, around 80% occurring once. This clone showed up just once. Its antigen remains unidentified. CDR3 size: 14 residues. Germline CDR1 and CDR2: SGHNT and YYREEE (reference sequence). The V end lost 3 bases, the J end lost 4 bases, and 13 bases lay between the germline ends. The receptor was derived from an adult with COVID-19. The chain employs TRBV5-4 and TRBJ2-5; D is possibly TRBD1 (6 bases). The sequenced sample was memory CD4+ T cells from PBMCs, cultured in vitro. CDR3 DNA: TGTGCCAGCAGCTCCAGGGGCTACCGAGAGACCCAGTACTTC. Translating gives CASSSRGYRETQYF.